Listed below are T cell receptor beta chains from one sample, sequenced in a study of response to subunit inactivated influenza vaccine. TCRdb analysed the RT-PCR reads with MiXCR anew, one entry per CDR3 protein. This table holds about 650,000 distinct CDR3 sequences, about 15% found once. The source material was PBMCs from blood, sampled around two weeks before vaccination. Receptors were obtained from a man aged 45-65 years who received an inactivated influenza vaccine. CDR3s include the opening cysteine and the closing phenylalanine or tryptophan. Fields, in order: J gene, V gene, CDR3 protein.

J: TRBJ1-5
V: TRBV20-1
CDR3: CSARAGTGGNQPQHF

J: TRBJ1-1
V: TRBV5-1
CDR3: CASSLAGAWNTEAFF

J: TRBJ2-1
V: TRBV27
CDR3: CASRGGPRDEQFF

J: TRBJ2-7
V: TRBV6-1
CDR3: CASTLPTSGGTLKEQYF

J: TRBJ2-1
V: TRBV21-1
CDR3: CASSKSRTSGVYNEQFF

J: TRBJ2-7
V: TRBV7-9
CDR3: CASSLFYGSYEQYF

J: TRBJ1-5
V: TRBV6-2/TRBV6-3
CDR3: CASSYSAQPQHF

J: TRBJ2-7
V: TRBV5-6
CDR3: CASSLVANAYEQYF

J: TRBJ2-2
V: TRBV12-3/TRBV12-4
CDR3: CASSLGRALGGELFF

J: TRBJ2-1
V: TRBV29-1
CDR3: CSVEDTGTFNEQFF

J: TRBJ2-7
V: TRBV5-1
CDR3: CASSLVEGTPYEQYF

J: TRBJ1-1
V: TRBV12-3/TRBV12-4
CDR3: CASRHRVTEAFF

J: TRBJ2-7
V: TRBV29-1
CDR3: CSVGYRGYEQYF

J: TRBJ1-6
V: TRBV14
CDR3: CASSQSTGVNSPLHF

J: TRBJ2-5
V: TRBV4-1
CDR3: CASSPWGRETQYF

J: TRBJ2-3
V: TRBV10-3
CDR3: CAISESGLAGTTDTQYF

J: TRBJ2-2
V: TRBV6-1
CDR3: CASSPRRTGSYTGELFF

J: TRBJ1-2
V: TRBV20-1
CDR3: CSATQVQGALGYTF

J: TRBJ2-5
V: TRBV6-5
CDR3: CASSSTGANQETQYF

J: TRBJ2-1
V: TRBV6-2/TRBV6-3
CDR3: CASTHGREPSYNEQFF

J: TRBJ2-7
V: TRBV5-1
CDR3: CASSPTGQRTYEQYF

J: TRBJ2-1
V: TRBV15
CDR3: CATSRDGSSGELQFF

J: TRBJ1-5
V: TRBV3-1
CDR3: CASSQDVYQPQHF

J: TRBJ1-2
V: TRBV6-5
CDR3: CASSYTAPGYGYTF

J: TRBJ2-6
V: TRBV4-3
CDR3: CASSYEFTSGANVLTF

J: TRBJ2-7
V: TRBV2
CDR3: CASKAELAGYEQYF

J: TRBJ1-2
V: TRBV14
CDR3: CASSPHRAGYTF

J: TRBJ1-4
V: TRBV4-1
CDR3: CASSHQERSTNEKLFF

J: TRBJ2-2
V: TRBV5-1
CDR3: CASSFDTGELFF

J: TRBJ1-2
V: TRBV7-9
CDR3: CASSLAAVDYGYTF

J: TRBJ2-2
V: TRBV20-1
CDR3: CSARRGRNTGELFF

J: TRBJ1-5
V: TRBV12-3/TRBV12-4
CDR3: CASRSTGNQPQHF

J: TRBJ2-7
V: TRBV29-1
CDR3: CSVVLEAYEQYF

J: TRBJ2-2
V: TRBV4-3
CDR3: CASSQGVRLAGGPTGELFF

J: TRBJ2-7
V: TRBV29-1
CDR3: CSVRGFREQYF

J: TRBJ2-7
V: TRBV6-5
CDR3: CASSYLTRGLIEQYF

J: TRBJ1-5
V: TRBV3-1
CDR3: CASSLTGQGGQPQHF

J: TRBJ2-5
V: TRBV12-3/TRBV12-4
CDR3: CASSFSLEETQYF

J: TRBJ2-1
V: TRBV3-1
CDR3: CASSQDFPGTSGSNEQFF

J: TRBJ2-2
V: TRBV30
CDR3: CAERTGKTGELFF

J: TRBJ2-3
V: TRBV5-1
CDR3: CASRKAGGQSDTQYF

J: TRBJ2-5
V: TRBV9
CDR3: CASSVWGGGETQYF

J: TRBJ2-6
V: TRBV4-2
CDR3: CASSQEGLSGANVLTF

J: TRBJ2-1
V: TRBV11-3
CDR3: CASSSGLASEQFF

J: TRBJ2-5
V: TRBV5-1
CDR3: CASSSPAETQYF

J: TRBJ2-1
V: TRBV6-1
CDR3: CASGTSGRGDEQFF

J: TRBJ2-1
V: TRBV19
CDR3: CASSISSTSYNEQFF

J: TRBJ2-2
V: TRBV20-1
CDR3: CSASKVGRASTGELFF

J: TRBJ2-1
V: TRBV20-1
CDR3: CSARQGTTYNEQFF

J: TRBJ2-3
V: TRBV20-1
CDR3: CSAPLGSGSLITQYF

J: TRBJ2-7
V: TRBV29-1
CDR3: CSVAGLRKGEQYF

J: TRBJ2-3
V: TRBV7-9
CDR3: CATRTAGGAQDTQYF

J: TRBJ2-2
V: TRBV20-1
CDR3: CSAAPGQLSTGELFF

J: TRBJ1-1
V: TRBV18
CDR3: CASSPLQGEGAFF

J: TRBJ2-2
V: TRBV10-3
CDR3: CAITAGGSNTGELFF

J: TRBJ2-1
V: TRBV12-3/TRBV12-4
CDR3: CASSLNGVAYNEQFF